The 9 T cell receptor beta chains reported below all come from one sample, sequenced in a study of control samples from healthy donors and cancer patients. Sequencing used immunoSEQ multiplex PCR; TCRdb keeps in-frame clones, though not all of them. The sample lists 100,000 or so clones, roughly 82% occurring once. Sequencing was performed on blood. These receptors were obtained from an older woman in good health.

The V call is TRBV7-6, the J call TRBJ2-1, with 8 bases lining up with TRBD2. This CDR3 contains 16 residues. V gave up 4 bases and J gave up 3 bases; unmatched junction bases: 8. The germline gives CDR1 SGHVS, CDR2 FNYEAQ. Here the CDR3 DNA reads TGTGCCAGCAGCTCCCATAGCGGGGTTAACTACAATGAGCAGTTCTTC. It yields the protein CASSSHSGVNYNEQFF.

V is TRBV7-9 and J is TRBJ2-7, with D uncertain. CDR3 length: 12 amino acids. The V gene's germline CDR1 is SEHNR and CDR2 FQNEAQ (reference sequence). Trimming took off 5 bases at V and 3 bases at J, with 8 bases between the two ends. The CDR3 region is CASSLQVYEQYF. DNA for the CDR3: TGTGCCAGCAGCCTCCAAGTCTACGAGCAGTACTTC.

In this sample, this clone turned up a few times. This CDR3 is CASQGGPSYNSPLHF. DNA of the CDR3: TGCGCCAGCCAAGGGGGCCCCTCCTATAATTCACCCCTCCACTTT. V is TRBV10-2 and J is TRBJ1-6; 7 positions match TRBD1. The ends lost 8 bases at V and 0 bases at J; junction bases unmatched: 4. Germline CDR1 and CDR2: WSHSY and SAAADI. CDR3 length equals 15 residues.

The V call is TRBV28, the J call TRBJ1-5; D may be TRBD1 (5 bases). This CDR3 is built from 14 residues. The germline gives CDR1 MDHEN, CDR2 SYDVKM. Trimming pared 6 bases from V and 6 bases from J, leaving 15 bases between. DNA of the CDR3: TGTGCCAGCAGCCCGGAGGGGAACGGTCAGCCCCAGCATTTT. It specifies CASSPEGNGQPQHF.

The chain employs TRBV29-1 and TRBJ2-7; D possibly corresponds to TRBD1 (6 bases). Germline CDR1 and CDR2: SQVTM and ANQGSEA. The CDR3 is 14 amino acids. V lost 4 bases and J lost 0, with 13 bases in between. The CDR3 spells CSVATGTLSYEQYF. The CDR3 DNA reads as TGCAGCGTTGCGACGGGGACACTCTCCTACGAGCAGTACTTC.

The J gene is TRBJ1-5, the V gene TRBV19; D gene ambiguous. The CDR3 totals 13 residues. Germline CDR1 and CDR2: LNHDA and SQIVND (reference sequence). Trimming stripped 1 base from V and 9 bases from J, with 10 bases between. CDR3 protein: CASSIGAHRPQHF. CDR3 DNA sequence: TGTGCCAGTAGTATAGGGGCCCACCGGCCCCAGCATTTT.

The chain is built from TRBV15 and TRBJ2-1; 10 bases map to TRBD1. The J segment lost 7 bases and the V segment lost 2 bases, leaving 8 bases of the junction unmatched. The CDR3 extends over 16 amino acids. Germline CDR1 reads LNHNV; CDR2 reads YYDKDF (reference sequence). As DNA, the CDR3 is TGTGCCACCAGCAGACTCGAGGGGACAGGGGTAAATGAGCAGTTCTTC. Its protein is CATSRLEGTGVNEQFF.

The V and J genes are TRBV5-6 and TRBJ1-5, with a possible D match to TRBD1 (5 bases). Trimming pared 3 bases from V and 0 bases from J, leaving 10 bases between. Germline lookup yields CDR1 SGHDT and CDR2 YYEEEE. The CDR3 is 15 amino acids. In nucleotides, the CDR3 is TGTGCCAGCAGCTGGGGACCCGATAGCAATCAGCCCCAGCATTTT. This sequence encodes CASSWGPDSNQPQHF. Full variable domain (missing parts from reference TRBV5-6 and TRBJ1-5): DAGVTQSPTHLIKTRGQQVTLRCSPKSGHDTVSWYQQALGQGPQFIFQYYEEEERQRGNFPDRFSGHQFPNYSSELNVNALLLGDSALYLCASSWGPDSNQPQHFGDGTRLSIL.

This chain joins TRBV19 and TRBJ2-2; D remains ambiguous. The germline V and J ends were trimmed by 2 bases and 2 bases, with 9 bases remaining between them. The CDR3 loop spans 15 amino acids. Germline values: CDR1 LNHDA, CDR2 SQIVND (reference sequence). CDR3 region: CASSITQLNTGELFF. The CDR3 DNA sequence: TGTGCCAGTAGTATAACACAGCTTAACACCGGGGAGCTGTTTTTT.